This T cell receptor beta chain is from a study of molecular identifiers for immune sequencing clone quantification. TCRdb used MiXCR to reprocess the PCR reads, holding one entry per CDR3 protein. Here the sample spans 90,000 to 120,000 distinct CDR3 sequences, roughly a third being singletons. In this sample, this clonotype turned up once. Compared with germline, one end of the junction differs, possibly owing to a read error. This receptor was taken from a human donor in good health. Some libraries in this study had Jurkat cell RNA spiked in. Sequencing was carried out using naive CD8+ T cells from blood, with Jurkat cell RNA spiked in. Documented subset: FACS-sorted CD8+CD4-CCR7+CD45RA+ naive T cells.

CDR3 nucleotide sequence: TGTGCCAGCAGCCCGCTACCGCTGGATGAAAATCTGTTTTTT. Its translation is CASSPLPLDENLFF. This chain uses TRBV3-1 with TRBJ1-4; D unresolved. This CDR3 has 14 residues. Germline V gives CDR1 LGHDT, CDR2 YNNKEL (reference sequence).